The clone carrying this TCR beta chain was detected a few times. A J-beta primer mix and a sample-barcoded 5' primer were used in a second PCR of about 6 to 12 cycles. One entry per CDR3 protein, called by TCRdb with MiXCR from the 5' RACE reads. The repertoire consists of 1.5 million to 2 million distinct CDR3 sequences, with roughly 27% occurring once and the leading ten covering 6.5% to 8.5%. The V gene end was trimmed by 5 bases and the J gene end by 0 bases; junction bases not matched to a gene: 2. CDR3 size: 15 residues. The germline V gene encodes CDR1 MNHEY and CDR2 SVGAGI. The data originate from a study of blood T cells in healthy people across ages.

The sample comprised blood. This sequence was found in a woman in her 30s in good health. This sequence joins TRBV6-5 and TRBJ2-2, with 8 nucleotides matching TRBD2. In nucleotides, the CDR3 is TGTGCCAGCAGTGTAGCGGGGACGAACACCGGGGAGCTGTTTTTT. It encodes CASSVAGTNTGELFF.